This T cell receptor beta chain is from a study of glioma-infiltrating T cells after dendritic cell vaccination. Study overall: Autologous tumor lysate-pulsed dendritic cell vaccination was given between the early 2000s and the early 2010s.

Patients had residual fresh-frozen tumor tissue and more than two years of survival data. Up to about 2 ug genomic DNA was used for TCRB CDR3 amplification. The primer mix had 60 V beta and 13 J beta primers. Clones were read by immunoSEQ multiplex PCR, and TCRdb kept only the in-frame ones, dropping some. The sample has roughly 82,000 clones, about 90% seen once. This clone has only one observation. Germline values: CDR1 MNHNS, CDR2 SASEGT. J gave up 5 bases and V 5 bases, and 4 bases lay outside the gene matches. The CDR3 contains 15 residues. The V call is TRBV6-1, the J call TRBJ2-5; TRBD2 matches 14 bases. The source of this sequence is a human donor with glioblastoma. The source material was blood, sampled before dendritic cell vaccination. CDR3 amino acids: CASSRLAGGRETQYF. In DNA form, the CDR3 reads TGTGCCAGCAGTAGACTAGCGGGGGGGCGGGAGACCCAGTACTTC.